This TCR beta chain was obtained from a study of siplizumab effects on memory and regulatory T cells. The CDR3 runs to 16 residues. V lost 4 bases to trimming and J lost 3 bases; unmatched junction nucleotides: 8. Germline V lookup: CDR1 LNHDA, CDR2 SQIVND (reference sequence). Sequenced by immunoSEQ multiplex PCR; TCRdb stores in-frame clones only, minus some. The sample comprises 98,000 or so clones, over 85% of which are singletons, and 0.55% to 0.7% rests with the top ten. This TCR was sampled from a human donor in good health. The J gene is TRBJ1-5, the V gene TRBV19, with TRBD1 identical over 8 bases. The sequencing input was Tregs sorted from blood. The CDR3 region is CASSTRTGLNNQPQHF. The CDR3 DNA is TGTGCCAGTAGTACCCGGACAGGGTTGAACAATCAGCCCCAGCATTTT.